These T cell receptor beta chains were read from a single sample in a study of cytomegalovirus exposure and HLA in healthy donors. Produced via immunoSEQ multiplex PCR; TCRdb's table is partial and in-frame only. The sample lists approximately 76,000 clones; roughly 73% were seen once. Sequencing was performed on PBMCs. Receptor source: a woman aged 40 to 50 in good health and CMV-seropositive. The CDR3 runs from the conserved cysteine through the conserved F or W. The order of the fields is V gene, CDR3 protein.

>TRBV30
CAWSVGTASFNQPQHF
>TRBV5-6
CASSLSGSGGVESFEKLFF
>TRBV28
CASTPSGQTEAFF
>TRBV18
CASLWTSGSPFESQYF
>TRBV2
CASSQLLLENTGELFF
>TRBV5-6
CASSFGGMRNTIYF
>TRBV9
CASSVGWAGGGGNTIYF
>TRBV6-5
CASSYSRTSGTGELFF
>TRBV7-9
CASSPDDGLTNYGYTF
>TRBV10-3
CATLGGGGQGKSTEAFF
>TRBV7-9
CASSRALLGQRLAKNIQYF
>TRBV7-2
CASSLEGLFEQYF
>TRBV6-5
CASRIDRVSYGYTF
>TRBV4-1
CASSQDRGLSYEQYF
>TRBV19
CASSRYAGTSYNEQFF
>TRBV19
CASSPGQVYGYTF
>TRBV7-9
CASTLSDSQGRMGAFF
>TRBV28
CASSSSPTYEQYF
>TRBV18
CASSPQNSLNTEAFF
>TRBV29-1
CSWVEVETQYF
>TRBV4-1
CASSGGDFIKTQYF
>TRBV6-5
CASSYRRGGYTEQFF
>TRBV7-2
CASSLGGSQINTGELFF
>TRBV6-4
CASTKLRQGPIFTDTQYF
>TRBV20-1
CSARVIDGYTF
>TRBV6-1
CASLRAGAVYEQYF
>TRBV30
CAWSVAGTWGSYEQYF
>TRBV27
CASSLLSGSGYTF
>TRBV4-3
CASSQEEGKASYEQYF
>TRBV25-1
CASSDREHGYTF
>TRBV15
CATSFTDRGRIGNQPQHF
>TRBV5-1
CASSLDGRQGNTEAFF
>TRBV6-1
CAAILGGHNYEQYF
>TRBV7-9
CASGTSGNVLEQYF
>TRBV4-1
CASSQTANYGYTF
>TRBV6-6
CASTDILEAFF
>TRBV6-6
CASRPGQGGYYGYTF
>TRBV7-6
CASSLAGLAGETQYF
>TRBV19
CASSIGPGLAPTDTQYF
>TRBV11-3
CASSYSTALNTEAFF
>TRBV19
CASSTDRVVTEAFF
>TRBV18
CASSPISGGSTDTQYF
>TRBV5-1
CASSLGYAGSNEKLFF
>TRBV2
CASSAPETAGNTIYF
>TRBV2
CASRTGTGAETQYF
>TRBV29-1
CSVFTSGPETQYF
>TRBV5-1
CASSHRGSSTDTQYF
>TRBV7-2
CASSRTSGRVNEQFF
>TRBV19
CASSIDGEPPVRDTQYF
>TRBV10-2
CASRSDTEVSEAFF
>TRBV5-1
CASGSGGTGVSWNYEQYF
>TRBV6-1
CASSDGYSRGQETQYF
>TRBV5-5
CASSPGAMNTEAFF
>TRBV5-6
CASSPRSLPSNYEQYF
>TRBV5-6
CASSAGTLTGELFF
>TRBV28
CASRPQGMGGGAYEQYF
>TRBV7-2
CASSLEAGGRLPQYF
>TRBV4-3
CASSQGSAGVEGANVLTF